Included here is one T cell receptor beta chain sequence, with context. The data were produced by immunoSEQ multiplex PCR, yet TCRdb's version contains in-frame clones alone and is incomplete. This sample has over 150,000 clones, with 65% to 85% found just once. V shed 5 bases and J 5 bases; nucleotides not matched to a gene: 8. The V gene's germline CDR1 is LNHDA and CDR2 SQIVND (reference sequence). This CDR3 spans 15 amino acids. This sample was taken from a study of blood T cell repertoires in COVID-19. Whole-study context: Sources were T cells, B-cell-depleted T cells, or PBMCs; the material itself was cDNA or gDNA.

The TCR comes from a woman over 75 with active or convalescent COVID-19. Input material: peripheral blood. V is TRBV19 and J is TRBJ1-4; 7 bases fit TRBD1. The CDR3 DNA sequence: TGTGCCAGTAGTTATACAGGGGCAAGCAATGAAAAACTGTTTTTT. Protein: CASSYTGASNEKLFF.